The 14 T cell receptor beta chains given below trace back to one sample, sequenced in a study of T-cell reconstitution after alpha-beta-depleted transplantation in children. Library preparation (for TCRbeta) was performed with unique molecular identifiers. TCRdb redid the calling of the PCR reads with MiXCR, one entry per CDR3 protein. The sample contains about 200,000 distinct CDR3 sequences, roughly 6.5% of which appear only once. This sample comprised PBMCs, obtained before TCRalphabeta/CD19-depleted stem cell transplant. The receptors were sampled from a girl under three years old with combined immunodeficiency, due to receive a stem cell transplant.

This clonotype showed up many times. This chain uses TRBV12-3 or TRBV12-4 with TRBJ2-1; D gene uncertain. CDR3 size: 17 residues. Deletions cut 2 bases from V and 1 base from J, with 15 bases between. The CDR3: CASSLFYSLQSYNEQFF. DNA for the CDR3: TGTGCCAGCAGTTTATTCTACTCTCTGCAATCCTACAATGAGCAGTTCTTC.

At least ten counts were recorded for this clonotype. V gene TRBV7-2 combines with J gene TRBJ1-5, with unresolved D. Deletions cut 5 bases from V and 0 bases from J, with 8 bases between. Germline lookup yields CDR1 SGHTA and CDR2 FQGNSA. There are 14 residues in the CDR3. The CDR3: CASSGWGSNQPQHF. CDR3 DNA sequence: TGTGCCAGCAGCGGCTGGGGTAGCAATCAGCCCCAGCATTTT.

This clonotype appeared many times. The chain employs TRBV12-3 or TRBV12-4 and TRBJ1-2, with no clear D. This CDR3 spans 13 amino acids. V lost 3 bases and J lost 4, with 9 bases in between. CDR3 amino acids: CASSFGLSYGYTF. The CDR3 DNA sequence: TGTGCCAGCAGTTTTGGGCTCTCCTATGGCTACACCTTC.

As to this clonotype: A read error may be the cause here, since a much bigger clone is one base away. This rearrangement joins TRBV5-1 to TRBJ2-1, with D perhaps being TRBD1 or TRBD2 (5 bases each). Germline V gives CDR1 SGHRS, CDR2 YFSETQ. The CDR3 spans 16 residues. The CDR3 sequence: CGSSPLRDLRGDEQFF. CDR3 nucleotides: TGCGGCAGCAGCCCACTCCGGGACCTCCGAGGCGATGAGCAGTTCTTC.

This clonotype came up many times. The chain is built from TRBV29-1 and TRBJ2-7, with 8 bases aligning to TRBD1. CDR3 size: 15 residues. J lost 2 bases, V lost 7 bases, and 13 bases had no gene match. Germline CDR1 reads SQVTM; CDR2 reads ANQGSEA. CDR3 DNA: TGCAGCGCTGAGGACCGGGACAGGCTACCCTACGAGCAGTACTTC. This encodes CSAEDRDRLPYEQYF.

This clonotype turned up a few times. This chain links TRBV5-5 with TRBJ2-7; the D gene is possibly TRBD1 (6 bases). The germline V gene encodes CDR1 SGHKS and CDR2 YYEKEE (reference sequence). V lost 3 bases and J 2 bases, leaving 12 bases between the germline ends. The CDR3 loop spans 14 amino acids. The CDR3 nucleotides are TGTGCCAGCAGCTGGAAGGACAGAGCCTACGAGCAGTACTTC. Residues: CASSWKDRAYEQYF.

The table lists this clonotype with many counts. Here the CDR3 reads CSAPTPHREESTDTQYF. For the CDR3, the DNA is TGCAGTGCTCCCACTCCCCACAGGGAGGAAAGCACAGATACGCAGTATTTT. V gene TRBV20-1 combines with J gene TRBJ2-3; D may match TRBD1 or TRBD2 (6 bases each). From germline, CDR1 is DFQATT and CDR2 SNEGSKA (reference sequence). The CDR3 loop spans 17 amino acids. Trimming took 5 bases from V and 0 from J, leaving 21 bases between them.

With respect to this clonotype: Being one base from a much bigger clone, this may be a read error. The V and J genes are TRBV12-3 or TRBV12-4 and TRBJ2-6; 7 positions agree with TRBD1. CDR3 length: 19 amino acids. The CDR3 DNA is TGTACCAGCAGTTTTCTGGCGGACAGGTTTAGCTCTGGGGCCAACGTCCTGACTTTC. Translation: CTSSFLADRFSSGANVLTF.

This clonotype was picked up a small number of times. The V and J genes are TRBV14 and TRBJ1-1; D perhaps matches TRBD1 (6 bases). This CDR3 is 15 amino acids long. The V and J ends lost 4 bases and 0 bases respectively, with 12 bases between them. Germline loops: CDR1 SGHDN, CDR2 FVKESK. Here the CDR3 DNA reads TGTGCCAGCAGCCTGACACAGGGCTTGAACACTGAAGCTTTCTTT. Translating gives CASSLTQGLNTEAFF.

This clonotype showed up many times. V usage is TRBV5-5 and J usage is TRBJ2-7, with 7 bases identical to TRBD1. This CDR3 is built from 14 residues. The V segment lost 3 bases and the J segment 5 bases; nucleotides outside the gene matches: 8. CDR1 is SGHKS and CDR2 is YYEKEE in the germline V gene (reference sequence). The DNA for the CDR3 is TGTGCCAGCAGCTCCTCGACAGGGACCCACGAGCAGTACTTC. As protein: CASSSSTGTHEQYF.

This clonotype occurred many times. The V gene is TRBV4-1, the J gene TRBJ1-1, with a tentative D call TRBD1 (6 bases). Trimming removed 0 bases at V and 7 bases at J, with 12 bases between. The CDR3 has 14 residues. Germline V lookup: CDR1 MGHRA, CDR2 YSYEKL. CDR3: CASSQDPTGSEAFF. The CDR3 DNA sequence: TGCGCCAGCAGCCAAGATCCCACAGGGAGTGAAGCTTTCTTT.

This clonotype was seen many times. This sequence joins TRBV28 and TRBJ1-4; D call uncertain. CDR3 size: 16 residues. Trimming pared 4 bases from V and 7 bases from J, leaving 19 bases between. Germline values: CDR1 MDHEN, CDR2 SYDVKM. The CDR3 sequence is CASSSYVGGMGEKLFF. The CDR3 DNA reads TGTGCCAGCAGTTCTTACGTTGGAGGGATGGGTGAAAAACTGTTTTTT.

This clonotype was counted ten times or more. The chain has TRBV5-1 and TRBJ1-4; TRBD1 matches at 7 bases. V lost 3 bases, J lost 6 bases, and 8 bases stayed unmatched. This CDR3 has 15 amino acids. The germline CDR1 and CDR2 sequences are SGHRS and YFSETQ. The CDR3 DNA follows: TGCGCCAGCAGCTGGGCCGACAGGGACGATGAAAAACTGTTTTTT. This gives the protein CASSWADRDDEKLFF.

This clonotype was counted many times. The rearrangement uses TRBV12-3 or TRBV12-4 and TRBJ1-4; perhaps TRBD1 as D (6 bases). The CDR3 has 16 residues. V was trimmed by 3 bases and J by 7 bases, leaving 18 bases between them. This chain's CDR3 is CASSFPRGRLAEKLFF. The CDR3 region has the DNA TGTGCCAGCAGTTTCCCTCGGGGGCGCCTGGCTGAAAAACTGTTTTTT.